The 18 T cell receptor beta chains given below trace back to one sample, sequenced in a study of T-cell memory formation after mild COVID-19. MiXCR, applied by TCRdb to the 5' RACE reads, yields one record per CDR3 protein. The sample records some 300,000 distinct CDR3 sequences, approximately 19% being singletons. The sample was PBMCs or a T cell subset sorted from them (not recorded which). The receptors stem from a man aged 18 to 35 who had mild COVID-19 (a few samples of this study predate the infection). Cell type and time point are not known.

This clonotype was seen a few times. The chain couples TRBV20-1 to TRBJ1-5, with a tentative D call TRBD1 (5 bases). Germline V gene sequence: CDR1 DFQATT, CDR2 SNEGSKA (reference sequence). Between the trimmed V and J ends, which lost 3 bases and 5 bases, there was a span of 11 bases. The CDR3 runs to 13 residues. CDR3 in amino acids: CSARRTLDQPQHF. The CDR3 region has the DNA TGCAGTGCTAGGAGGACATTAGATCAGCCCCAGCATTTT.

This chain uses TRBV12-3 or TRBV12-4 with TRBJ2-5, with 7 bases aligning to TRBD1. The CDR3 runs to 13 residues. V shed 3 bases, J shed 5 bases, and the junction held 3 bases outside the gene matches. The CDR3 here is CASSFDRAETQYF. CDR3 bases: TGTGCCAGCAGTTTTGACAGGGCCGAGACCCAGTACTTC.

This clonotype was counted between two and nine times. This chain connects TRBV4-1 to TRBJ2-3; TRBD1 matches 9 bases. Looked up from germline, CDR1 is MGHRA and CDR2 is YSYEKL. Germline trimming cut 4 bases from V and 3 bases from J; bases unmatched to any gene: 8. The CDR3 is made up of 16 amino acids. CDR3 loop: CASSPFGTGQTDTQYF. CDR3 sequence (DNA): TGCGCCAGCAGCCCATTCGGGACAGGGCAGACAGATACGCAGTATTTT.

This clonotype was seen a handful of times. J is TRBJ2-6 and V is TRBV29-1; D is undetermined. Germline CDR1 is SQVTM and CDR2 is ANQGSEA. Trimming shortened V by 4 bases and J by 4 bases, and 8 bases separated the two germline ends. This CDR3 region has 13 residues. CDR3 DNA sequence: TGCAGCGTTGTCGGCTCCGGGGCCAACGTCCTGACTTTC. Translated: CSVVGSGANVLTF.

This clonotype was recorded a few times. The chain carries TRBV5-1 and TRBJ1-1; D is unresolved. The V end lost 3 bases, the J end lost 4 bases, and 16 bases lay between the germline ends. This CDR3 has 15 residues. CDR1 is SGHRS, CDR2 YFSETQ, per germline. CDR3 amino acids: CASSYFGEVGTEAFF. The DNA of the CDR3 is TGCGCCAGCAGCTATTTCGGGGAGGTGGGCACTGAAGCTTTCTTT.

Only a few counts were recorded for this clonotype. The chain joins TRBV10-2 to TRBJ2-1; TRBD2 matches at 12 bases. The CDR3 is 16 residues long. With V trimmed by 6 bases and J by 4 bases, 7 bases remained unmatched. Germline loops: CDR1 WSHSY, CDR2 SAAADI. The CDR3 DNA follows: TGCGCCAGCAGCCCTAGCGGGGGGGATACTTACAATGAGCAGTTCTTC. Amino acid sequence: CASSPSGGDTYNEQFF.

This clonotype appeared a few times. V and J are TRBV5-6 and TRBJ1-5, with D hard to call. Germline loops: CDR1 SGHDT, CDR2 YYEEEE. The CDR3 extends over 15 amino acids. Trimming took off 0 bases at V and 7 bases at J, with 14 bases between the two ends. Here the CDR3 DNA reads TGTGCCAGCAGCTTGGGCCGGGGATCTGTGCAGCCCCAGCATTTT. This encodes CASSLGRGSVQPQHF.

The chain links TRBV7-2 to TRBJ2-7; the D gene is possibly TRBD2 (5 bases). Trimming removed 5 bases at V and 3 bases at J, with 11 bases between. CDR3 size: 13 residues. The V gene's germline CDR1 is SGHTA and CDR2 FQGNSA. This CDR3 reads CASSQGLLYEQYF. In DNA, the CDR3 is TGTGCCAGCAGCCAAGGACTTCTCTACGAGCAGTACTTC.

The V call is TRBV7-2, the J call TRBJ1-1; a weak D match, TRBD1 (5 bases). Trimming shortened V by 1 base and J by 4 bases, and 13 bases separated the two germline ends. The CDR3 runs 15 residues. Germline CDR1 SGHTA, CDR2 FQGNSA. The CDR3 is CASSLGRRVGTEAFF. DNA for the CDR3: TGTGCCAGCAGCTTAGGTCGCAGGGTGGGCACTGAAGCTTTCTTT.

The rearrangement joins TRBV6-2 or TRBV6-3 to TRBJ2-5, with D maybe TRBD1 (6 bases). The ends were cut back, 8 bases at V and 0 bases at J, with 16 bases in the middle. Germline V gene lookup returns CDR1 MNHEY and CDR2 SVGEGT. This CDR3 is built from 15 residues. The CDR3 region is CASRRLQGYQETQYF. DNA of the CDR3: TGTGCCAGCCGGAGACTACAGGGATACCAAGAGACCCAGTACTTC.

This clonotype was counted a few times. The V gene is TRBV7-8, the J gene TRBJ2-3; 8 bases match TRBD2. Trimming cost V 3 bases and J 7 bases; bases outside gene matches: 9. The CDR3 sequence is 15 residues long. Germline values: CDR1 SGHVS, CDR2 FQNEAQ. The CDR3 sequence: CASSFGLARGYTQYF. CDR3 in DNA: TGTGCCAGCAGCTTCGGACTAGCCCGCGGATATACGCAGTATTTT.

V usage is TRBV20-1 and J usage is TRBJ2-3; the match to TRBD1 covers 7 bases. CDR3 length equals 14 residues. V shed 5 bases, J shed 3 bases, and the junction held 8 bases outside the gene matches. From germline, CDR1 is DFQATT and CDR2 SNEGSKA (reference sequence). The CDR3 reads CSALPGGTTDTQYF. The DNA for the CDR3 is TGCAGTGCTCTCCCAGGGGGTACGACAGATACGCAGTATTTT.

The genes are TRBV6-5 and TRBJ2-1; D gene ambiguous. CDR1 is MNHEY and CDR2 is SVGAGI in the germline V gene. The CDR3 covers 11 residues. The germline V and J ends were trimmed by 4 bases and 5 bases, with 3 bases remaining between them. DNA of the CDR3: TGTGCCAGCAGTTCCAACAATGAGCAGTTCTTC. Its protein is CASSSNNEQFF.

This sequence joins TRBV5-5 and TRBJ1-5; 7 bases map to TRBD1. The CDR3 runs 16 residues. The V gene's germline CDR1 is SGHKS and CDR2 YYEKEE (reference sequence). With 4 bases clipped from V and 2 bases from J, the junction kept 9 bases outside the gene matches. The CDR3 here is CASSRNRGSGNQPQHF. The CDR3 bases are TGTGCCAGCAGCCGTAACAGGGGCTCAGGCAATCAGCCCCAGCATTTT.

The table lists this clonotype with many counts. This rearrangement joins TRBV12-3 or TRBV12-4 to TRBJ1-2; D uncertain. The CDR3 runs to 12 residues. The V end was cut by 6 bases, the J end by 5 bases, with 10 bases between. DNA of the CDR3: TGTGCCAGCAGCTTAACCGTATATGGCTACACCTTC. Its translation is CASSLTVYGYTF.

This clonotype was recorded a few times. The genes are TRBV20-1 and TRBJ1-2; 7 bases line up with TRBD1. The V gene end was trimmed by 1 base and the J gene end by 5 bases; junction bases not matched to a gene: 10. Germline CDR1 and CDR2: DFQATT and SNEGSKA (reference sequence). The CDR3 spans 15 residues. The CDR3 bases are TGCAGTGCTAGAGGACAGGGCCTGGCGGGGTATGGCTACACCTTC. Its protein is CSARGQGLAGYGYTF.

This clonotype was seen more than once but under ten times. The chain has TRBV12-3 or TRBV12-4 and TRBJ2-7, with a weak D call TRBD1 (5 bases). The CDR3 loop spans 15 amino acids. Trimming removed 2 bases from V and 3 bases from J, with 14 bases in between. CDR3 coding DNA: TGTGCCAGCAGTTTATCATTCAGGGTTATCTACGAGCAGTACTTC. Translation gives CASSLSFRVIYEQYF.

This chain uses TRBV9 with TRBJ1-4; D is possibly TRBD1 (5 bases). The V gene lost 3 bases and the J gene lost 7 bases, with 16 bases spanning the gap. The CDR3 length is 15 residues. The germline gives CDR1 SGDLS, CDR2 YYNGEE. CDR3 residues: CASSARGTGGEKLFF. The CDR3 coding sequence is TGTGCCAGCAGCGCCCGGGGAACGGGGGGTGAAAAACTGTTTTTT.